The T cell receptor beta chain under discussion was sequenced for a study of post-analysis software for immune sequencing data. Study-wide results and limits: TRBV segments more frequent in patients than in controls numbered several and included TRBV5-6, TRBV5-1 and TRBV20-1. Controls showed significantly higher normalized Chao1 diversity than did multiple sclerosis patients.

Worth noting for this clonotype: Its antigen is still unknown.

Unique molecular identifiers featured in each of the TCR beta cDNA libraries. Using its own MiXCR run on the PCR reads, TCRdb lists one record per CDR3 protein. The table has roughly 700,000 distinct CDR3 sequences, just under 30% seen once. The germline V gene encodes CDR1 SGHTA and CDR2 FQGNSA. V was clipped by 5 bases and J by 5 bases, with 15 bases between them. The CDR3 is 14 amino acids. This chain links TRBV7-2 with TRBJ2-5; possibly TRBD1 for D (5 bases). The source is a girl between 10 and 17 years old with multiple sclerosis. The sample consisted of blood. CDR3 sequence (DNA): TGTGCCAGCAGCACCCCCACAGGCGTTGAGACCCAGTACTTC. Protein product: CASSTPTGVETQYF. Filled out from reference TRBV7-2 and TRBJ2-5, the complete variable domain reads GAGVSQSPSNKVTEKGKDVELRCDPISGHTALYWYRQSLGQGLEFLIYFQGNSAPDKSGLPSDRFSAERTGGSVSTLTIQRTQQEDSAVYLCASSTPTGVETQYFGPGTRLLVL.